This T cell receptor beta chain came from a study of siplizumab effects on memory and regulatory T cells. Trimming removed 1 base at V and 4 bases at J, with 8 bases between. Germline V CDR1 and CDR2: MGHRA, YSYEKL. The CDR3 is 14 amino acids. Around 10^5 TCR templates underwent assay in every sample. Measured with immunoSEQ multiplex PCR; TCRdb has only the in-frame clones, and not every one. The sample holds roughly 75,000 clones; around 93% are singletons and the top ten take roughly 4.7%. The clonotype originates from a human donor in good health. The chain has TRBV4-1 and TRBJ2-1; the D gene is possibly TRBD1 (6 bases). Sequenced sample: CD8+ T cells sorted from blood. The CDR3 is CASSQGDRYNEQFF. The CDR3 DNA reads TGCGCCAGCAGCCAAGGAGACAGGTACAATGAGCAGTTCTTC.